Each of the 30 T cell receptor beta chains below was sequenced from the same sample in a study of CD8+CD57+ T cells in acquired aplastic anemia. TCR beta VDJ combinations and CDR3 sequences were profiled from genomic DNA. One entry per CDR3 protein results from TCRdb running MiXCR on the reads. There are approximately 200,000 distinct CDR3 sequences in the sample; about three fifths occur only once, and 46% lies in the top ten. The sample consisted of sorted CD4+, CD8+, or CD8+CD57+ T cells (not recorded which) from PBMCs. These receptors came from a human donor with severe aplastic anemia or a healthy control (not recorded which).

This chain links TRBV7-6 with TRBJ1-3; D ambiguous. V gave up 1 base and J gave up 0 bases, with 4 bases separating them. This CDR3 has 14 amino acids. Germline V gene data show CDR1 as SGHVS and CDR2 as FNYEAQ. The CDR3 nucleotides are TGTGCCAGCAGCTTAGTTGGCTCTGGAAACACCATATATTTT. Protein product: CASSLVGSGNTIYF. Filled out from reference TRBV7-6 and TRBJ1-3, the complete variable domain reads GAGVSQSPRYKVTKRGQDVALRCDPISGHVSLYWYRQALGQGPEFLTYFNYEAQQDKSGLPNDRFSAERPEGSISTLTIQRTEQRDSAMYRCASSLVGSGNTIYFGEGSWLTVV.

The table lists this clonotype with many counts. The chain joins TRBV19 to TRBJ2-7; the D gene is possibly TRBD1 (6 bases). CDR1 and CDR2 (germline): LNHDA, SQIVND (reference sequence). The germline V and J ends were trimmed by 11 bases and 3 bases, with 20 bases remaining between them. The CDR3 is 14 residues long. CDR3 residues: CAASKGDDFYEQYF. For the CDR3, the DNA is TGTGCCGCCTCCAAGGGGGACGACTTCTACGAGCAGTACTTC.

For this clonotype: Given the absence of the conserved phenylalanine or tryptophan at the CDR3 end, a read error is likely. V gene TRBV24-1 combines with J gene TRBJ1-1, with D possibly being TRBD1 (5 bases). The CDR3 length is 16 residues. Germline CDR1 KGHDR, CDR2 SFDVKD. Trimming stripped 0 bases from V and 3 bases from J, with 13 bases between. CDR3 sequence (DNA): TGTGCCACCAGTGATTTGGGCAGGGCGCAGGACACTGAAGCTTTCTCT. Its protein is CATSDLGRAQDTEAFS.

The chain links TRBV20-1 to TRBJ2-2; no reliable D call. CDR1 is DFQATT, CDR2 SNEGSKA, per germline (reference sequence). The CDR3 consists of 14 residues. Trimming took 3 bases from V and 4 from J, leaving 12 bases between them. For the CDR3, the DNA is TGCAGTGCTAGGAGTGGCAGCACCACCGGGGAGCTGTTTTTT. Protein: CSARSGSTTGELFF.

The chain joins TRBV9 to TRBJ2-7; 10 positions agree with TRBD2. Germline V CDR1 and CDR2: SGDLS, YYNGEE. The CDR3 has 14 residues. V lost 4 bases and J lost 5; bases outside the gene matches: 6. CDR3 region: CASSIGTSVHEQYF. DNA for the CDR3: TGTGCCAGCAGCATCGGGACTAGCGTCCACGAGCAGTACTTC.

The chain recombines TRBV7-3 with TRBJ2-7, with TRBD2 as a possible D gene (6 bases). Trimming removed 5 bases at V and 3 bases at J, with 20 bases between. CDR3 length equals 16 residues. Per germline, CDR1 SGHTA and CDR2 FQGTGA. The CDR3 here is CASSHPGGSLSYEQYF. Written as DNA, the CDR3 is TGTGCCAGCAGCCACCCCGGGGGATCCCTTAGCTACGAGCAGTACTTC.

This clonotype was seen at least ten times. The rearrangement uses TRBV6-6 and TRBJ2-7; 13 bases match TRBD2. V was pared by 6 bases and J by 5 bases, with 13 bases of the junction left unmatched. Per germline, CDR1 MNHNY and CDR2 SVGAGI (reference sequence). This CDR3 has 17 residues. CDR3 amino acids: CASSPGLAGAPLNEQYF. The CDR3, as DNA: TGTGCCAGCAGCCCCGGACTAGCGGGGGCTCCTTTGAACGAGCAGTACTTC.

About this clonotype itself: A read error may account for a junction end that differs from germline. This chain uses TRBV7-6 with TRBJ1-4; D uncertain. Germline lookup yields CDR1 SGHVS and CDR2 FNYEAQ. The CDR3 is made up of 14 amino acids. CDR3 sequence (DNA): TGTGCCAGCAGCTTAGAGGTGACTGATGAAAAACTGTTCTTT. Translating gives CASSLEVTDEKLFF.

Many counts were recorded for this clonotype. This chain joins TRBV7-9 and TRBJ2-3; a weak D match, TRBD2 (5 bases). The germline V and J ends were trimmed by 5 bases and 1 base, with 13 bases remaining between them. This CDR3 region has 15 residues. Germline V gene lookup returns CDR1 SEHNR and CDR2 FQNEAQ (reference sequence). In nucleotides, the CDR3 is TGTGCCAGCAGCATCGGGCTAGCCGGCACAGATACGCAGTATTTT. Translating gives CASSIGLAGTDTQYF.

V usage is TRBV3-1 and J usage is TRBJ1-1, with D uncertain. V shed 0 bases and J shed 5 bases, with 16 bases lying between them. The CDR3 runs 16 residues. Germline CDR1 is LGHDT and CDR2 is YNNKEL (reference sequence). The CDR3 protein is CASSQDPWAPWTEAFF. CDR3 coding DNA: TGTGCCAGCAGCCAAGATCCTTGGGCCCCCTGGACTGAAGCTTTCTTT.

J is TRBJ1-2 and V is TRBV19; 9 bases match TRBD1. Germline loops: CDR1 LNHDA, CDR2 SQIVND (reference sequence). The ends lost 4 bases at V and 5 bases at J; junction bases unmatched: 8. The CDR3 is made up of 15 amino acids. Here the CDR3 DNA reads TGTGCCAGTAGTACAACGGGACAGGGAAGATATGGCTACACCTTC. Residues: CASSTTGQGRYGYTF.

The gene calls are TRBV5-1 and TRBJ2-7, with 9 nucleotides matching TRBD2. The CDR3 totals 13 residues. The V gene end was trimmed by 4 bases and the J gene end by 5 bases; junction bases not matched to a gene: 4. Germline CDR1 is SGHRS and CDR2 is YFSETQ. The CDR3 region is CASSNSGGHEQYF. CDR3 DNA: TGCGCCAGCAGCAATAGCGGGGGCCACGAGCAGTACTTC.

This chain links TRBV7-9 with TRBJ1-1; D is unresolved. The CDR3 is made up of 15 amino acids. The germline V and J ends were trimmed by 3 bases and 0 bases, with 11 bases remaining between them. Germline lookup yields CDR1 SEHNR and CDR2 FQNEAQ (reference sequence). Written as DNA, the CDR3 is TGTGCCAGCAGCTTGAGATTCGGTTTGAACACTGAAGCTTTCTTT. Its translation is CASSLRFGLNTEAFF.

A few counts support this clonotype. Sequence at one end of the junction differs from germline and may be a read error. CDR3 bases: TGCGCCAGCCTTCCGGGACTAGTGGGTGAGCAGTCCTTC. Its translation is CASLPGLVGEQSF. The chain recombines TRBV10-2 with TRBJ2-1; 8 positions agree with TRBD2. This CDR3 has 13 residues. The V gene's germline CDR1 is WSHSY and CDR2 SAAADI.

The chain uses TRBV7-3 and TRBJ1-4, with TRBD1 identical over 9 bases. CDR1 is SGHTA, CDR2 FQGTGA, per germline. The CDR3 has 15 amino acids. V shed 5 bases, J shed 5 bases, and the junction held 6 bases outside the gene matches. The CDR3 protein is CASSLGQGNNEKLFF. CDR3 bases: TGTGCCAGCAGCCTCGGACAGGGGAACAATGAAAAACTGTTTTTT.

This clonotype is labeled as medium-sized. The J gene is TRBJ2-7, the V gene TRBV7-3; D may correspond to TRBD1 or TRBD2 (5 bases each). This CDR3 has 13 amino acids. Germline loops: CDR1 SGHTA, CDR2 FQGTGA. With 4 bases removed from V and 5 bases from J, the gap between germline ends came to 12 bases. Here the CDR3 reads CASSSGTVHEQYF. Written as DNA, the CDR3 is TGTGCCAGCAGCTCAGGGACCGTCCACGAGCAGTACTTC.

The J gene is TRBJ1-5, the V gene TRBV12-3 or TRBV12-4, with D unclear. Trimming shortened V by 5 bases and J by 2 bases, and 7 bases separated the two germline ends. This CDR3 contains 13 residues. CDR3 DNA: TGTGCCAGCAGTCCCGGGGGCAATCAGCCCCAGCATTTT. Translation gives CASSPGGNQPQHF.

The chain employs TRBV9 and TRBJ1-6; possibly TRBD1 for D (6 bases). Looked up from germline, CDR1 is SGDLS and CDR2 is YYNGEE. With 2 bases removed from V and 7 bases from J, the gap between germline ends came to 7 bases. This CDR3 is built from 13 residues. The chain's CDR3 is CASSVTGNSPLHF. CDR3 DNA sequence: TGTGCCAGCAGCGTCACAGGGAATTCACCCCTCCACTTT.

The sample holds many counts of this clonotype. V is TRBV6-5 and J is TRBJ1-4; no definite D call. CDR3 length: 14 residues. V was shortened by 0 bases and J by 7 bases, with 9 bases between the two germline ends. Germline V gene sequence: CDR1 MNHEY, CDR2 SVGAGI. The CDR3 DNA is TGTGCCAGCAGTTACTCGGTGGGGTTTGAAAAACTGTTTTTT. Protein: CASSYSVGFEKLFF.

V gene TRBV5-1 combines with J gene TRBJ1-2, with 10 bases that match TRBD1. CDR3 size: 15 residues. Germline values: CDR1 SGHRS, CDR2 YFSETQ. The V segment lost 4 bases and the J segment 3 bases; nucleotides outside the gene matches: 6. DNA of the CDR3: TGCGCCAGCAGCCTATCCGGGACAGGGGACTATGGCTACACCTTC. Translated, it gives CASSLSGTGDYGYTF.

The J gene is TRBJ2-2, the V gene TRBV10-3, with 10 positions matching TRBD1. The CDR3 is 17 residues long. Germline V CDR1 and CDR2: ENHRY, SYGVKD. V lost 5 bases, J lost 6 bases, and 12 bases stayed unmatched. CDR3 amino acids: CAISSVPGTGASGELFF. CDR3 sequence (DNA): TGTGCCATCAGTTCCGTACCCGGGACAGGGGCCTCCGGGGAGCTGTTTTTT.

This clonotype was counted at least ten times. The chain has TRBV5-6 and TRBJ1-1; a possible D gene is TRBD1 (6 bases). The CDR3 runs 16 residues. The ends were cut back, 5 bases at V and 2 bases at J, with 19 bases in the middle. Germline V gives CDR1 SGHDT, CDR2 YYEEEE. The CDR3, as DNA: TGTGCCAGCAGTCCCCCCACAGGGAGGCCAAACACTGAAGCTTTCTTT. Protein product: CASSPPTGRPNTEAFF. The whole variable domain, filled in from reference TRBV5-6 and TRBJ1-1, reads DAGVTQSPTHLIKTRGQQVTLRCSPKSGHDTVSWYQQALGQGPQFIFQYYEEEERQRGNFPDRFSGHQFPNYSSELNVNALLLGDSALYLCASSPPTGRPNTEAFFGQGTRLTVV.

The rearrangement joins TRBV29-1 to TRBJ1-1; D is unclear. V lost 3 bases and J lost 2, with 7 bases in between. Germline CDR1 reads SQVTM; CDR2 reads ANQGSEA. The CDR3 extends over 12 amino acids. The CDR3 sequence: CSVDGHNTEAFF. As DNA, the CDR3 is TGCAGCGTTGATGGTCATAACACTGAAGCTTTCTTT.

CDR3 in amino acids: CAISVGGGYNSPLHF. The CDR3 nucleotides read TGTGCCATCAGTGTTGGAGGGGGCTATAATTCACCCCTCCACTTT. The chain is built from TRBV10-3 and TRBJ1-6; weak D call: TRBD1 (6 bases). With 4 bases removed from V and 3 bases from J, the gap between germline ends came to 10 bases. The germline V gene has CDR1 ENHRY and CDR2 SYGVKD. This CDR3 has 15 amino acids.

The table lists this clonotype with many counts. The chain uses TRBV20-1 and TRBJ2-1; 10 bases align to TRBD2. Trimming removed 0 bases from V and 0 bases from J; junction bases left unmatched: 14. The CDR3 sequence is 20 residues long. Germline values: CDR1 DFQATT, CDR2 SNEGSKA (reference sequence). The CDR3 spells CSARDFLAGAGENSYNEQFF. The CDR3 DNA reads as TGCAGTGCTAGAGATTTCCTAGCGGGGGCCGGGGAAAACTCCTACAATGAGCAGTTCTTC.

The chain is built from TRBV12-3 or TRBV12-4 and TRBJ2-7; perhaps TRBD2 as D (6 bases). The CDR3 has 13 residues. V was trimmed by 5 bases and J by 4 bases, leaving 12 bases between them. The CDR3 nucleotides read TGTGCCAGCAGTAGGGAGGTCGCTTACGAGCAGTACTTC. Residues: CASSREVAYEQYF.

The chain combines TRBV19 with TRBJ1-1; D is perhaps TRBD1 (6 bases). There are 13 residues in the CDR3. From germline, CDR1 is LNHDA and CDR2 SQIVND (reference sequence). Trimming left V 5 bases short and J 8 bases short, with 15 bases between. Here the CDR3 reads CASSPFQGQEAFF. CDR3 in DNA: TGTGCCAGTAGTCCTTTTCAGGGGCAGGAAGCTTTCTTT.

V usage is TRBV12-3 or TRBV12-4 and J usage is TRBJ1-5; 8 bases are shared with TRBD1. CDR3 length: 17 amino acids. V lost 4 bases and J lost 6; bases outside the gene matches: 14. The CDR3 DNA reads TGTGCCAGCAGTTGGAGACAGGGGCAGGGGGCGAGTCAGCCCCAGCATTTT. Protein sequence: CASSWRQGQGASQPQHF.

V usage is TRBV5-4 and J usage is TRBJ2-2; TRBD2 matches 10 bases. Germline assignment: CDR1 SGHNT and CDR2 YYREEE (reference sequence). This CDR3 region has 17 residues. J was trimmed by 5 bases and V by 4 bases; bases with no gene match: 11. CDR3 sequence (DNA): TGTGCCAGCAGCGGCATCTTAGCGGGGGGTGTTACCGGGGAGCTGTTTTTT. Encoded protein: CASSGILAGGVTGELFF.

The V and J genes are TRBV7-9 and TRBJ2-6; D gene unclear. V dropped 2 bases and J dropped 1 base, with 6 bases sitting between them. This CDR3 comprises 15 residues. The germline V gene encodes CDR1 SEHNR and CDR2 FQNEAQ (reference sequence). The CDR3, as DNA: TGTGCCAGCAGCTTACACGATTCTGGGGCCAACGTCCTGACTTTC. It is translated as CASSLHDSGANVLTF.